The following is a T cell receptor beta chain sequence with its context. The Seattle site enrolled patients during active infection and followed them longitudinally. The data originate from a study of blood T cell repertoires in COVID-19. For the study at large: Samples taken during acute and convalescent COVID-19 were collected in the United States, Italy and Spain. Sources were T cells, B-cell-depleted T cells, or PBMCs; the material itself was cDNA or gDNA.

Germline V gives CDR1 MDHEN, CDR2 SYDVKM. The CDR3 sequence is 15 residues long. V was pared by 4 bases and J by 2 bases, with 14 bases between. Source study methods: How many nucleated cells were present was estimated from reference gene primer amplification. Produced via immunoSEQ multiplex PCR; TCRdb's table is partial and in-frame only. The V and J calls and the clone size are those of that table, but D and trimming were determined from the DNA. The table lists about 230,000 clones, about 90% of them singletons, with approximately 2.6% in the top ten. What was sequenced was peripheral blood. This receptor was identified in a man aged 25 to 45 with COVID-19, enrolled during active disease. The chain has TRBV28 and TRBJ1-2; D is possibly TRBD1 (6 bases). The CDR3 sequence is CASSSGGQLNYGYTF. In nucleotides, the CDR3 is TGTGCCAGCAGTTCGGGGGGGCAGCTAAACTATGGCTACACCTTC.